This T cell receptor beta chain was sequenced during a study of T cells in Graves' hyperthyroidism and ophthalmopathy. In the study overall: At initial diagnosis, before any treatment had begun, peripheral blood was obtained.

Diagnoses were made from clinical symptoms, serum measures (thyroxine and TRAb), thyroid ultrasound and orbital computed tomography. The PBMCs were taken from roughly 10 ml of fresh peripheral blood. From germline, CDR1 is ENHRY and CDR2 SYGVKD. This CDR3 spans 13 amino acids. Trimming stripped 11 bases from V and 2 bases from J, with 14 bases between. From RNA transcripts, TCR beta CDR3 regions were amplified. First-round RT-PCR of the TCR CDR3 relied on the HTBI primer set. TCRdb ran MiXCR on the multiplex PCR reads and lists one entry per CDR3 protein. The table lists 220,000 or so distinct CDR3 sequences, 15% to 20% of them singletons.

Sequenced material: blood. The V call is TRBV10-3, the J call TRBJ2-3; possibly TRBD2 for D (5 bases). The sequence was obtained from a woman in her late teens or twenties with Graves' ophthalmopathy. CDR3 in amino acids: CAHRGLTTDTQYF. The CDR3 nucleotides are TGTGCCCACCGGGGATTAACCACAGATACGCAGTATTTT.